This T cell receptor (beta chain) was documented in a study of blood T cell repertoires in COVID-19. The overall study: COVID-19 samples, acute and convalescent, were from the United States, Italy and Spain. T cells, B-cell-depleted T cells, or PBMCs supplied cDNA or gDNA.

Authors' data handling: How many nucleated cells were present was estimated from reference gene primer amplification. Measured with immunoSEQ multiplex PCR; TCRdb has only the in-frame clones, and not every one. Clone size and the V and J calls come from that table; the DNA yielded D and trimming. The sample includes 100,000 to 150,000 clones, 65% to 90% of them seen just once. In germline, CDR1 is SGHTA, CDR2 FQGTGA. The CDR3 is made up of 11 amino acids. Trimming pared 4 bases from V and 12 bases from J, leaving 10 bases between. Sequencing was carried out using peripheral blood. This chain connects TRBV7-3 to TRBJ2-1, with a weak D call TRBD1 (5 bases). This clonotype was obtained from a woman of 80 years or more with acute or convalescent COVID-19. The CDR3, as DNA: TGTGCCAGCAGCTCAGGGATAGGGCAGTTCTTC. Amino acid sequence: CASSSGIGQFF. Variable domain in full (rest from reference TRBV7-3 and TRBJ2-1): GAGVSQTPSNKVTEKGKYVELRCDPISGHTALYWYRQSLGQGPEFLIYFQGTGAADDSGLPNDRFFAVRPEGSVSTLKIQRTERGDSAVYLCASSSGIGQFFGPGTRLTVL.